Each of the 8 T cell receptor beta chains below was sequenced from the same sample in a study of blood T cell repertoires in COVID-19. Measured with immunoSEQ multiplex PCR; TCRdb has only the in-frame clones, and not every one. The table records more than 85,000 clones, 87% of them present only once. The sample comprised peripheral blood. The source is a man aged 50 to 59 with active COVID-19.

V and J are TRBV27 and TRBJ2-6, with D unresolved. V lost 5 bases and J 2 bases, leaving 10 bases between the germline ends. The CDR3 consists of 15 residues. Germline CDR1 and CDR2: MNHEY and SMNVEV (reference sequence). CDR3 DNA sequence: TGTGCCAGCAGTCCAGACACCACTGGGGCCAACGTCCTGACTTTC. Protein: CASSPDTTGANVLTF.

V usage is TRBV5-6 and J usage is TRBJ1-1, with a tentative D call TRBD1 (6 bases). Deletions cut 3 bases from V and 4 bases from J, with 10 bases between. Germline CDR1 reads SGHDT; CDR2 reads YYEEEE. This CDR3 has 13 amino acids. The CDR3 DNA reads TGTGCCAGCAGCTCAGGACAGTTCACTGAAGCTTTCTTT. Protein product: CASSSGQFTEAFF. Full variable domain (outside the CDR3, taken from reference TRBV5-6 and TRBJ1-1): DAGVTQSPTHLIKTRGQQVTLRCSPKSGHDTVSWYQQALGQGPQFIFQYYEEEERQRGNFPDRFSGHQFPNYSSELNVNALLLGDSALYLCASSSGQFTEAFFGQGTRLTVV.

The chain is built from TRBV12-3 or TRBV12-4 and TRBJ2-4; tentative D call: TRBD1 (6 bases). CDR3 length: 13 amino acids. Trimming removed 6 bases at V and 8 bases at J, with 14 bases between. CDR3 region: CASSQQGRDIQYF. The CDR3 DNA sequence: TGTGCCAGCAGCCAACAGGGAAGAGACATTCAGTACTTC.

The chain recombines TRBV5-1 with TRBJ2-2; maybe TRBD2 (6 bases). CDR1 is SGHRS and CDR2 is YFSETQ in the germline V gene. The CDR3 is 14 residues long. Trimming left V 2 bases short and J 4 bases short, with 9 bases between. CDR3 in amino acids: CASSFGGITGELFF. The CDR3 nucleotides are TGCGCCAGCAGCTTTGGAGGGATCACCGGGGAGCTGTTTTTT.

The chain links TRBV11-2 to TRBJ1-2, with D maybe TRBD1 (6 bases). The germline V gene encodes CDR1 SGHAT and CDR2 FQNNGV. The CDR3 loop spans 15 amino acids. Trimming stripped 0 bases from V and 7 bases from J, with 15 bases between. CDR3 amino acids: CASSLDGGAGRGYTF. The CDR3 nucleotides read TGTGCCAGCAGCTTAGATGGGGGGGCCGGCCGTGGCTACACCTTC.

This clone appeared a single time. This chain joins TRBV11-3 and TRBJ2-1; TRBD1 is a possible D gene (5 bases). V lost 0 bases and J lost 6, with 12 bases in between. The CDR3 is made up of 15 amino acids. Germline V gives CDR1 SGHNT, CDR2 YENEEA. CDR3: CASSLEGAGINEQFF. CDR3 sequence (DNA): TGTGCCAGCAGCTTAGAAGGGGCAGGGATCAATGAGCAGTTCTTC.

V and J are TRBV9 and TRBJ1-2; TRBD1 aligns across 7 bases. CDR1 and CDR2 from the germline V gene are SGDLS and YYNGEE. This CDR3 is built from 13 residues. The J segment lost 6 bases and the V segment lost 4 bases, leaving 6 bases of the junction unmatched. The CDR3 protein is CASSLGTEDGYTF. The CDR3 bases are TGTGCCAGCAGCCTAGGGACAGAAGATGGCTACACCTTC.

J is TRBJ2-5 and V is TRBV12-3 or TRBV12-4; D unresolved. The V end was cut by 4 bases, the J end by 3 bases, with 9 bases between. The CDR3 consists of 13 residues. Written as DNA, the CDR3 is TGTGCCAGCAGTTGGTACAGAAAAGAGACCCAGTACTTC. Protein: CASSWYRKETQYF.